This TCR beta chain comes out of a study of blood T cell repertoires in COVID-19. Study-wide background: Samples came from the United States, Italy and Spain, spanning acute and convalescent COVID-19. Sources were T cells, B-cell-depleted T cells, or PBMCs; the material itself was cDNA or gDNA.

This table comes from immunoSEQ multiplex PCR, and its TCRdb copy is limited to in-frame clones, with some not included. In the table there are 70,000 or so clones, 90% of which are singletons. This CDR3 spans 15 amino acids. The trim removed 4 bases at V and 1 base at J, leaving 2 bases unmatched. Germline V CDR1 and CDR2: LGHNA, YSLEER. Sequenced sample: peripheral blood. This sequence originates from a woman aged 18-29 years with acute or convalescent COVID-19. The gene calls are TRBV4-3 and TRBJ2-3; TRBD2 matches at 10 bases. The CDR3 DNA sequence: TGCGCCAGCAGCCTAGGGACTAGCGGCACAGATACGCAGTATTTT. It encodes CASSLGTSGTDTQYF.